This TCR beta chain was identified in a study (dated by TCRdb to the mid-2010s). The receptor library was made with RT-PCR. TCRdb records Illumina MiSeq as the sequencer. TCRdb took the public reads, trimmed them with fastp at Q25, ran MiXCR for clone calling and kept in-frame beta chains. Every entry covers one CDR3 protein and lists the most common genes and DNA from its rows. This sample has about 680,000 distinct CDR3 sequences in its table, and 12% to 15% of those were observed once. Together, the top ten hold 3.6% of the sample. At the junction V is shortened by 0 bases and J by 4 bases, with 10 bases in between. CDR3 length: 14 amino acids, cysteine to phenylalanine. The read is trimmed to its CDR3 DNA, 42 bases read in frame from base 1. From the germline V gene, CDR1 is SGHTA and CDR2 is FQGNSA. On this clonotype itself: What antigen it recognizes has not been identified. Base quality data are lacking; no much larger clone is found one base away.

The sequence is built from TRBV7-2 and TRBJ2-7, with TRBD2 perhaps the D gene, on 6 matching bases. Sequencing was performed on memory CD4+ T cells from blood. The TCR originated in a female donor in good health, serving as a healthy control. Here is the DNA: TGTGCCAGCAGCTTAGCAGGGAGGCAATACGAGCAGTACTTC. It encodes CASSLAGRQYEQYF.